A selection of T cell receptor beta chains follows, all from one sample in a study of shared clonotypes between healthy human individuals. Here immunoSEQ multiplex PCR was the method, and the copy in TCRdb shows in-frame clones only, minus some. The table lists about 1.1 million clones, approximately 80% of them singletons. Material: memory CD4+ T cells from PBMCs. All receptors derive from a man aged 18-30 years in good health. Some clones in this sample may be carry-over from other donors' samples. Both conserved end residues are part of each CDR3. D genes are given only for firm matches. For some rows the clone size is stated as once, few or many, or as a class when expanded; others skip it.

D gene,J gene,V gene,clone size,CDR3 DNA,CDR3 protein
TRBD1,TRBJ1-4,TRBV9,.,TGTGCCAGCAGCGTGCTCGGGACAGGGGGGGAAAAACTGTTTTTT,CASSVLGTGGEKLFF
.,TRBJ2-7,TRBV28,.,TGTGCCAGCAGTTTAGGGGGGGCCAAAAGGTACGAGCAGTACTTC,CASSLGGAKRYEQYF
TRBD1,TRBJ1-3,TRBV28,.,TGTGCCAGCAGTTTAGTGGGACAGGGGGGAAACACCATATATTTT,CASSLVGQGGNTIYF
.,TRBJ2-7,TRBV5-1,.,TGCGCCAGCAGCTTGGCGGTTAGCTTCTCAGGAACCGAGCAGTACTTC,CASSLAVSFSGTEQYF
TRBD1,TRBJ2-5,TRBV28,.,TGTGCCAGCAGTATGGGGCTTCCGGGACAGCAAGAGACCCAGTACTTC,CASSMGLPGQQETQYF
.,TRBJ1-4,TRBV5-1,.,TGCGCCAGCAGCTTGGGGGGTCAGGGAAAAAATGAAAAACTGTTTTTT,CASSLGGQGKNEKLFF
.,TRBJ2-1,TRBV5-6,.,TGTGCCAGCAGCTACGACTCCAATGAGCAGTTCTTC,CASSYDSNEQFF
.,TRBJ2-4,TRBV5-3,.,TGTGCCAGCACCGATCCCACGTCAGCCAAAAACATTCAGTACTTC,CASTDPTSAKNIQYF
TRBD1,TRBJ1-1,TRBV2,.,TGTGCCAGCAGTTCACAGGGGCTGAACACTGAAGCTTTCTTT,CASSSQGLNTEAFF
.,TRBJ1-1,TRBV6-5,.,TGTGCCAGCAGTTACGGCGACACGGATAACACTGAAGCTTTCTTT,CASSYGDTDNTEAFF
.,TRBJ2-7,TRBV5-1,.,TGCGCCAGCAGCTTACCTAGTCGACACTACGAGCAGTACTTC,CASSLPSRHYEQYF
.,TRBJ1-2,TRBV6-6,.,TGTGCCAGCAGGGGGGGGCAAGAGTATGGCTACACCTTC,CASRGGQEYGYTF
.,TRBJ1-1,TRBV28,.,TGTGCCAGCAGTTTATTTACCGGTACGTCTGAAGCTTTCTTT,CASSLFTGTSEAFF
TRBD1,TRBJ2-4,TRBV6-6,.,TGTGCCAGCAACCGGGACAGGGGGCCGGGAAACATTCAGTACTTC,CASNRDRGPGNIQYF
TRBD2,TRBJ2-3,TRBV18,.,TGTGCCAGCTCACCACTGGGACTAGCGGCAGATACGCAGTATTTT,CASSPLGLAADTQYF
TRBD2,TRBJ2-1,TRBV9,.,TGTGCCAGCAGCGGTGGACTAGCGGGACCACCCTCCTACAATGAGCAGTTCTTC,CASSGGLAGPPSYNEQFF
TRBD2,TRBJ2-4,TRBV28,.,TGTGCCAGCAGGTCCCAAAAGGGGAAGCGGGAGAAGGCCGAAAACATTCAGTACTTC,CASRSQKGKREKAENIQYF
TRBD2,TRBJ2-1,TRBV7-9,.,TGTGCCAGCAGAACCCTAGCGGGAGGGATCAATGAGCAGTTCTTC,CASRTLAGGINEQFF
.,TRBJ1-5,TRBV18,.,TGTGCCAGCTCCCGATATCGTGGGGGCGCGGAACCCCAGCATTTT,CASSRYRGGAEPQHF
TRBD2,TRBJ2-3,TRBV4-3,.,TGCGCCAGCAGCCCTAGACTAGCGGGAAGCACAGATACGCAGTATTTT,CASSPRLAGSTDTQYF
.,TRBJ1-1,TRBV27,.,TGTGCCAGCAGTCGGAGTTCGGCGAACACTGAAGCTTTCTTT,CASSRSSANTEAFF
.,TRBJ2-5,TRBV21-1,.,TGTGCCAGCAACCCCGGGGTCCAAGAGACCCAGTACTTC,CASNPGVQETQYF
.,TRBJ2-3,TRBV18,once,TGTGCCAGCTCACGCGAATGGGGGGTGTCCACAGATACGCAGTATTTT,CASSREWGVSTDTQYF
.,TRBJ2-3,TRBV9,once,TGTGCCAGCAGCGTAGGGACCTCCCACCCTACAGATACGCAGTATTTT,CASSVGTSHPTDTQYF
TRBD2,TRBJ2-7,TRBV6-4,few,TGTGCCAGCAGTGGCAACAGGACTAGCGGGAGTTTCAGTTGGTACGAGCAGTACTTC,CASSGNRTSGSFSWYEQYF
.,TRBJ2-1,TRBV21-1,few,TGTGCCAGCAGCAACCGAGGGACTCGGGGAAAATACAATGAGCAGTTCTTC,CASSNRGTRGKYNEQFF
TRBD2,TRBJ2-2,TRBV7-6,.,TGTGCCAGCAGCTTAGCTCTGGTAGCGGGAGAAGCCGGGGAGCTGTTTTTT,CASSLALVAGEAGELFF
TRBD1,TRBJ1-5,TRBV6-1,.,TGTGCCAGCAGTGGCTACTTAAGACAGGGATTCGATCAGCCCCAGCATTTT,CASSGYLRQGFDQPQHF
.,TRBJ1-2,TRBV28,.,TGTGCCAGCAGGGATGACAGATCCTATGGCTACACCTTC,CASRDDRSYGYTF
.,TRBJ2-3,TRBV5-1,.,TGCGCCAGCAGCTCCGGGACGGAGACTGATACGCAGTATTTT,CASSSGTETDTQYF
.,TRBJ2-3,TRBV29-1,few,TGCAGCGTTGCGGGGATGGGTACGCAGTATTTT,CSVAGMGTQYF
TRBD1,TRBJ1-4,TRBV28,.,TGTGCCAGCAGTTCCCTGACAGGGGGCGGTGAAAAACTGTTTTTT,CASSSLTGGGEKLFF
.,TRBJ2-7,TRBV18,few,TGTGCCAGCTCCCGAAGCACGGCCTCCTACGAGCAGTACTTC,CASSRSTASYEQYF
.,TRBJ1-5,TRBV6-1,.,TGTGCCAGTTCGTACAGGGCTGGCAATCAGCCCCAGCATTTT,CASSYRAGNQPQHF
.,TRBJ2-7,TRBV29-1,.,TGCAGCGTCGTCACCGGGACTGACTACGAGCAGTACTTC,CSVVTGTDYEQYF
.,TRBJ2-2,TRBV6-4,.,TGTGCCAGCAGTGCAGGGTACACCGGGGAGCTGTTTTTT,CASSAGYTGELFF
.,TRBJ1-2,TRBV27,.,TGTGCCAGCAGTTTCCGAGGGAGTAACTATGGCTACACCTTC,CASSFRGSNYGYTF
.,TRBJ2-2,TRBV28,.,TGTGCCAGCAGGAGCCCCCTCGCAGGGAAGAACACCGGGGAGCTGTTTTTT,CASRSPLAGKNTGELFF
.,TRBJ1-5,TRBV19,.,TGTGCCAGTAGCATGAGGGCCCAGCCCCAGCATTTT,CASSMRAQPQHF
.,TRBJ2-3,TRBV6-1,many,TGTGCCAGCATCGCGAAGAGCCGGGCAGATACGCAGTATTTT,CASIAKSRADTQYF
.,TRBJ2-1,TRBV10-3,.,TGTGCCATCAGGAGGGAGGTACGTAGTGGGCAGTTCTTC,CAIRREVRSGQFF
TRBD2,TRBJ2-3,TRBV19,once,TGTGCCAGTAGTTTTCTAGCGGGAGCGGCAGATACGCAGTATTTT,CASSFLAGAADTQYF
TRBD1,TRBJ1-6,TRBV11-1,.,TGTGCCAGCAGCGCCGGACAGGGAGTTAATTCACCCCTCCACTTT,CASSAGQGVNSPLHF
.,TRBJ2-1,TRBV28,.,TGTGCCAGCACATCCGCAGTACAGGGGGGGAATGAGCAGTTCTTC,CASTSAVQGGNEQFF
.,TRBJ2-6,TRBV27,once,TGTGCCAGCAGTCAGCGACAAGGTCAGGCTGGGGCCAACGTCCTGACTTTC,CASSQRQGQAGANVLTF
.,TRBJ2-3,TRBV10-3,few,TGTGCCATCAGTGAGCGAGATACGCAGTATTTT,CAISERDTQYF
.,TRBJ2-5,TRBV12-5,.,TGTGCTAGTGGTTTAGGCGGCCTCACCGAAGAGACCCAGTACTTC,CASGLGGLTEETQYF
.,TRBJ2-7,TRBV10-2,.,TGCGCCAGCAGTCCCAAGCTGGCTAGCAGCTACGAGCAGTACTTC,CASSPKLASSYEQYF
.,TRBJ1-1,TRBV19,.,TGTGCCAGTAGGAGACAGCTACTCAACACTGAAGCTTTCTTT,CASRRQLLNTEAFF
.,TRBJ1-2,TRBV28,.,TGTGCCAGCAGTTTCAGAGCCGTCTATGGCTACACCTTC,CASSFRAVYGYTF
.,TRBJ2-2,TRBV4-2,.,TGTGCCAGCAGCCAAGTGACGGGCCTAGAAAACACCGGGGAGCTGTTTTTT,CASSQVTGLENTGELFF